This T cell receptor beta chain was retrieved from a study of T cells in Graves' hyperthyroidism and ophthalmopathy. Whole-study results and caveats: Blood samples included most of the expanded thyroid clonotypes exceeding 0.001.

Amplification yielded TCR beta CDR3 regions, with RNA transcripts as the source. First-round RT-PCR targeting the TCR CDR3 was performed with the HTBI primer set. TCRdb used MiXCR to reprocess the multiplex PCR reads, holding one entry per CDR3 protein. The table records 300,000 to 400,000 distinct CDR3 sequences, under 25% of them present only once. CDR1 is MNHEY, CDR2 SVGEGT, per germline. V was trimmed by 0 bases and J by 5 bases, leaving 10 bases between them. The CDR3 extends over 14 amino acids. A remark on this clonotype: The antigen is unknown.

No ophthalmopathy progression within 18 months constituted stable Graves' hyperthyroidism. Patients with uncontrolled infections, other autoimmune diseases, pregnancy or lactation were excluded. This receptor was taken from a woman in her forties or fifties with Graves' hyperthyroidism. The sequenced sample was blood. The chain uses TRBV6-2 or TRBV6-3 and TRBJ2-5, with D perhaps matching TRBD1 or TRBD2 (5 bases each). The CDR3 loop is CASSYSGTGETQYF. CDR3 in DNA: TGTGCCAGCAGTTACTCGGGGACCGGTGAGACCCAGTACTTC.